Below, 21 T cell receptor beta chains from the same sample are listed, as sequenced in a study of blood T cell repertoires in COVID-19. Sequenced by immunoSEQ multiplex PCR; TCRdb stores in-frame clones only, minus some. The sample consists of around 280,000 clones, roughly 85% of them appearing once. The specimen sequenced was PBMCs or T cells enriched from blood (not recorded which). Every receptor here comes from a woman aged 40-49 years who had recovered from COVID-19.

The J gene is TRBJ2-1, the V gene TRBV2, with 9 bases that match TRBD2. CDR1 and CDR2 (germline): SNHLY, FYNNEI. With 3 bases clipped from V and 7 bases from J, the junction kept 10 bases outside the gene matches. The CDR3 covers 16 residues. This CDR3 reads CASSERGAGGMNEQFF. The DNA of the CDR3 is TGTGCCAGCAGTGAGAGGGGAGCGGGAGGAATGAATGAGCAGTTCTTC.

CDR3 nucleotides: TGTGCCAGCAGCGTCACCTGGCAAACCCAATACAATGAGCAGTTCTTC. Protein product: CASSVTWQTQYNEQFF. The chain has TRBV9 and TRBJ2-1; the D is unclear. V was cut by 2 bases and J by 4 bases, with 16 bases left in between. Germline CDR1 SGDLS, CDR2 YYNGEE. The CDR3 has 16 amino acids.

CDR3 sequence reads: CATSRLGTSAQETQYF. The CDR3 DNA reads as TGTGCCACCAGCAGGTTAGGGACTAGCGCCCAAGAGACCCAGTACTTC. The V call is TRBV15, the J call TRBJ2-5; TRBD2 matches 10 bases. There are 16 residues in the CDR3. J was trimmed by 1 base and V by 3 bases; bases with no gene match: 5. Germline V gene data show CDR1 as LNHNV and CDR2 as YYDKDF (reference sequence).

The V call is TRBV20-1, the J call TRBJ2-7; D is perhaps TRBD1 (5 bases). The CDR3 contains 10 residues. The germline CDR1 and CDR2 sequences are DFQATT and SNEGSKA (reference sequence). This CDR3 reads CSFKGYEQYF. DNA of the CDR3: TGCAGCTTTAAGGGGTACGAGCAGTACTTC.

This clone was detected only once. The rearrangement joins TRBV28 to TRBJ2-7, with a possible D match to TRBD2 (6 bases). Looked up from germline, CDR1 is MDHEN and CDR2 is SYDVKM. Trimming removed 4 bases from V and 2 bases from J, with 12 bases in between. The CDR3 extends over 14 amino acids. The CDR3 DNA is TGTGCCAGCAGTTCGGGGGTGCGACCCTACGAGCAGTACTTC. Its protein product is CASSSGVRPYEQYF.

The rearrangement links TRBV7-9 to TRBJ2-1; 7 bases match TRBD2. The trim removed 5 bases at V and 8 bases at J, leaving 12 bases unmatched. This CDR3 region has 15 residues. Looked up from germline, CDR1 is SEHNR and CDR2 is FQNEAQ (reference sequence). The CDR3 coding sequence is TGTGCCAGCAGCCACGGGCGGGCGGGGGTGGATGAGCAGTTCTTC. As protein: CASSHGRAGVDEQFF. Using reference TRBV7-9 and TRBJ2-1 for the parts outside the CDR3, the full variable domain is DTGVSQNPRHKITKRGQNVTFRCDPISEHNRLYWYRQTLGQGPEFLTYFQNEAQLEKSRLLSDRFSAERPKGSFSTLEIQRTEQGDSAMYLCASSHGRAGVDEQFFGPGTRLTVL.

V is TRBV9 and J is TRBJ2-1, with a weak D call TRBD2 (5 bases). V was clipped by 4 bases and J by 10 bases, with 15 bases between them. Germline V gene lookup returns CDR1 SGDLS and CDR2 YYNGEE. This CDR3 contains 13 residues. CDR3 residues: CASSLNTGFEQFF. DNA for the CDR3: TGTGCCAGCAGCCTAAATACGGGGTTCGAGCAGTTCTTC.

This chain uses TRBV20-1 with TRBJ1-5, with 10 bases identical to TRBD1. This CDR3 contains 18 residues. J gave up 6 bases and V 3 bases, and 17 bases lay outside the gene matches. CDR1 DFQATT and CDR2 SNEGSKA come from the germline V gene (reference sequence). The CDR3 region has the DNA TGCAGTGCTAGTTCCCTGGGTCGGGGGACAGGGGAGGTTCAGCCCCAGCATTTT. It is translated as CSASSLGRGTGEVQPQHF.

The rearrangement uses TRBV7-9 and TRBJ2-7; 11 bases are a match to TRBD2. Germline V gene data show CDR1 as SEHNR and CDR2 as FQNEAQ (reference sequence). With 6 bases clipped from V and 6 bases from J, the junction kept 4 bases outside the gene matches. The CDR3 runs 13 residues. This CDR3 is CASRGTSGSEQYF. The CDR3 DNA sequence: TGTGCCAGCAGAGGAACTAGCGGGAGCGAGCAGTACTTC.

The chain has TRBV11-2 and TRBJ1-6, with TRBD1 as a possible D gene (6 bases). There are 15 residues in the CDR3. The V and J ends lost 5 bases and 8 bases respectively, with 16 bases between them. Germline CDR1 is SGHAT and CDR2 is FQNNGV. This CDR3 reads CASSIQGLVDSPLHF. CDR3 coding DNA: TGTGCCAGCAGCATTCAGGGGTTGGTTGATTCACCCCTCCACTTT.

This clone has a single count. V usage is TRBV18 and J usage is TRBJ1-1; 10 bases match TRBD1. Germline V gene data show CDR1 as KGHSH and CDR2 as LQKENI. J lost 0 bases, V lost 2 bases, and 3 bases had no gene match. The CDR3 is 16 residues long. The CDR3: CASSPGTGALNTEAFF. The CDR3 DNA reads as TGTGCCAGCTCACCAGGGACAGGGGCGCTGAACACTGAAGCTTTCTTT.

The V call is TRBV20-1, the J call TRBJ1-6, with a tentative D call TRBD1 (5 bases). There are 14 residues in the CDR3. V lost 6 bases and J lost 7, with 16 bases in between. Germline values: CDR1 DFQATT, CDR2 SNEGSKA (reference sequence). Here the CDR3 reads CSASQGSGNSPLHF. The CDR3 coding sequence is TGCAGTGCAAGTCAGGGAAGTGGGAATTCACCCCTCCACTTT.

The V call is TRBV2, the J call TRBJ2-7; 13 nucleotides match TRBD2. The CDR3 covers 16 residues. Losses at the gene ends were 6 bases for V and 5 bases for J; bases not matched to a gene: 10. The germline V gene has CDR1 SNHLY and CDR2 FYNNEI. CDR3 protein: CASRDLLAGGHNEQYF. For the CDR3, the DNA is TGTGCCAGCAGGGACCTACTAGCGGGAGGGCACAACGAGCAGTACTTC.

CDR3 region: CASSLTVPGGTGANVLTF. The CDR3, as DNA: TGTGCCAGCTCACTGACAGTTCCTGGGGGGACTGGGGCCAACGTCCTGACTTTC. The J gene is TRBJ2-6, the V gene TRBV18; maybe TRBD2 (6 bases). Trimming pared 4 bases from V and 2 bases from J, leaving 18 bases between. This CDR3 spans 18 amino acids. The germline CDR1 and CDR2 sequences are KGHSH and LQKENI. Full variable domain (remainder filled in from reference TRBV18 and TRBJ2-6): NAGVMQNPRHLVRRRGQEARLRCSPMKGHSHVYWYRQLPEEGLKFMVYLQKENIIDESGMPKERFSAEFPKEGPSILRIQQVVRGDSAAYFCASSLTVPGGTGANVLTFGAGSRLTVL.

The table lists this clone with a count of one. This sequence joins TRBV28 and TRBJ1-1, with D unresolved. Germline V CDR1 and CDR2: MDHEN, SYDVKM. This CDR3 is 14 amino acids long. Trimming took off 2 bases at V and 2 bases at J, with 9 bases between the two ends. The CDR3 loop reads CASSLPQTNTEAFF. DNA of the CDR3: TGTGCCAGCAGTTTACCCCAGACAAACACTGAAGCTTTCTTT.

The V and J genes are TRBV20-1 and TRBJ1-1; TRBD1 might be the D (5 bases). This CDR3 has 11 amino acids. Looked up from germline, CDR1 is DFQATT and CDR2 is SNEGSKA (reference sequence). CDR3 bases: TGCTCCGCCAAGGGGCGGACTGAAGCTTTCTTT. Residues: CSAKGRTEAFF.

V is TRBV4-1 and J is TRBJ1-3; TRBD1 aligns across 7 bases. The CDR3 is 20 amino acids. Losses at the gene ends were 0 bases for V and 3 bases for J; bases not matched to a gene: 17. Germline-derived CDR1 and CDR2 are MGHRA and YSYEKL. DNA for the CDR3: TGCGCCAGCAGCCAAGAAGATATTCGGGCGAGGGGGCTTGGTGGAAACACCATATATTTT. This codes for CASSQEDIRARGLGGNTIYF.

The V and J genes are TRBV28 and TRBJ1-5; D gene ambiguous. This CDR3 has 13 amino acids. V was cut by 5 bases and J by 11 bases, with 16 bases left in between. Germline CDR1 is MDHEN and CDR2 is SYDVKM. CDR3 residues: CASSPPGSLAQHF. In DNA, the CDR3 is TGTGCCAGCAGTCCCCCTGGTAGTTTGGCCCAGCATTTT. Full variable domain (missing parts from reference TRBV28 and TRBJ1-5): DVKVTQSSRYLVKRTGEKVFLECVQDMDHENMFWYRQDPGLGLRLIYFSYDVKMKEKGDIPEGYSVSREKKERFSLILESASTNQTSMYLCASSPPGSLAQHFGDGTRLSIL.

This clone appeared a single time. The rearrangement uses TRBV9 and TRBJ2-1; D perhaps matches TRBD2 (5 bases). V was trimmed by 0 bases and J by 13 bases, leaving 14 bases between them. Looked up from germline, CDR1 is SGDLS and CDR2 is YYNGEE. The CDR3 totals 13 residues. The CDR3 DNA sequence: TGTGCCAGCAGCGTAGCAAGCGGATGGTCCCAGTTCTTC. Protein product: CASSVASGWSQFF.

The rearrangement links TRBV24-1 to TRBJ1-1; D not certain. The length of the CDR3 is 16 residues. V dropped 0 bases and J dropped 4 bases, with 14 bases sitting between them. CDR1 KGHDR and CDR2 SFDVKD come from the germline V gene. CDR3 residues: CATSDLGRIKCTEAFF. In DNA, the CDR3 is TGTGCCACCAGTGATTTGGGCAGGATCAAATGCACTGAAGCTTTCTTT.

This chain connects TRBV18 to TRBJ2-1; D may be TRBD2 (5 bases). Trimming removed 3 bases at V and 0 bases at J, with 12 bases between. The germline V gene encodes CDR1 KGHSH and CDR2 LQKENI. CDR3 length equals 16 residues. For the CDR3, the DNA is TGTGCCAGCTCACCTCCCGTCGGGGTCTCCTACAATGAGCAGTTCTTC. Its translation is CASSPPVGVSYNEQFF.